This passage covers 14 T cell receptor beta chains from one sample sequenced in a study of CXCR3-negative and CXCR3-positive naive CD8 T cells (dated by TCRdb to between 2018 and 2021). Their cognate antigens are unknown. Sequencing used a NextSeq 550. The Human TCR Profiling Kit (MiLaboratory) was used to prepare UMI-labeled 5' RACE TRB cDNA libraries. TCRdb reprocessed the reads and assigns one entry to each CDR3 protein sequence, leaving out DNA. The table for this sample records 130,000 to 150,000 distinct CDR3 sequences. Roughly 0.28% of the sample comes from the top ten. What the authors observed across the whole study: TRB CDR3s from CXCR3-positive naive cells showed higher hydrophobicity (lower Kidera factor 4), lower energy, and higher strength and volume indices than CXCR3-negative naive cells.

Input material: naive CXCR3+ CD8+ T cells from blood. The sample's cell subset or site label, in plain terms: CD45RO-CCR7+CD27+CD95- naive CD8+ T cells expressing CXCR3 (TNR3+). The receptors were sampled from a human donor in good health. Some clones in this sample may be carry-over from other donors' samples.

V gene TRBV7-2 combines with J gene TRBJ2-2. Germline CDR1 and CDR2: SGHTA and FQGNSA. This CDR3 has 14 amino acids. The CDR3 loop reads CASSLGWGTGELFF.

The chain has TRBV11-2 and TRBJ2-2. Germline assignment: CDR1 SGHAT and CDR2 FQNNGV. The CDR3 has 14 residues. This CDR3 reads CASSLEAGPGELFF.

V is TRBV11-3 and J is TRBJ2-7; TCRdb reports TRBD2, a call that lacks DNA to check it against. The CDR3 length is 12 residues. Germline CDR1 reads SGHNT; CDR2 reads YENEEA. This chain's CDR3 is CASSLIEGEQYF.

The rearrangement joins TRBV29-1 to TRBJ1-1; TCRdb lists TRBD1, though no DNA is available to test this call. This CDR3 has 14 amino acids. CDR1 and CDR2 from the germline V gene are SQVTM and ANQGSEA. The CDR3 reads CSVERGGLNTEAFF.

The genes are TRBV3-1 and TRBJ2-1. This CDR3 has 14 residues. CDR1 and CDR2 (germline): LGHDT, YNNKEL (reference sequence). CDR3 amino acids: CASSQGVSAVFRPF.

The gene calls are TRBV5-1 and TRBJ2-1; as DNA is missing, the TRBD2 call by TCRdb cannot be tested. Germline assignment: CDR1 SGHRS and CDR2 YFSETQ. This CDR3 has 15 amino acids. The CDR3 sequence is CASSLITSGGNEQFF. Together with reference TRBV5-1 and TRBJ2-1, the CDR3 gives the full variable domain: KAGVTQTPRYLIKTRGQQVTLSCSPISGHRSVSWYQQTPGQGLQFLFEYFSETQRNKGNFPGRFSGRQFSNSRSEMNVSTLELGDSALYLCASSLITSGGNEQFFGPGTRLTVL.

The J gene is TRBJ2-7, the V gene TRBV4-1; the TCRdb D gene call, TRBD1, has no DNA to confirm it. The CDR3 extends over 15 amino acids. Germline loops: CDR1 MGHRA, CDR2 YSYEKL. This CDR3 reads CASSHEGGATYEQYF.

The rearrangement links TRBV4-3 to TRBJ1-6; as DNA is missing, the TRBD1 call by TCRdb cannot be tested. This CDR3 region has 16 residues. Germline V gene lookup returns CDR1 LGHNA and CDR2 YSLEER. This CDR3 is CASSQDPGTGGSPLHF.

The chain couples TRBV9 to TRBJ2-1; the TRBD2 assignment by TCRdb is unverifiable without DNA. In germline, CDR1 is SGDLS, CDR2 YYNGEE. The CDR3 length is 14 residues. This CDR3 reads CASNSGLAYNEQFF.

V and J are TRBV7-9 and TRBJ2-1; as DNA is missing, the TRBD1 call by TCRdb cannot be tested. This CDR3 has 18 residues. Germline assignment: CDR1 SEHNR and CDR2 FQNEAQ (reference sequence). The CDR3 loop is CASSIRDRYTSSYNEQFF.

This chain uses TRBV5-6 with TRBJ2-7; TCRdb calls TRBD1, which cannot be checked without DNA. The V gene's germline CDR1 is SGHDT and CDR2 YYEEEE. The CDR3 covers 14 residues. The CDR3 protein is CASSLGTGFYEQYF. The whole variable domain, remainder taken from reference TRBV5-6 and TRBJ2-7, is DAGVTQSPTHLIKTRGQQVTLRCSPKSGHDTVSWYQQALGQGPQFIFQYYEEEERQRGNFPDRFSGHQFPNYSSELNVNALLLGDSALYLCASSLGTGFYEQYFGPGTRLTVT.

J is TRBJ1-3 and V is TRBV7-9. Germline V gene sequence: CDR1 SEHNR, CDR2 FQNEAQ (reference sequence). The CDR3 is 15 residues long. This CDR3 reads CASSPQSASGNTIYF.

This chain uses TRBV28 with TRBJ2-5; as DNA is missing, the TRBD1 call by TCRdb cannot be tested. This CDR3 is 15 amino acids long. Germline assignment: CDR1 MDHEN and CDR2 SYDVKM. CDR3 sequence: CASSLLPGSQETQYF.

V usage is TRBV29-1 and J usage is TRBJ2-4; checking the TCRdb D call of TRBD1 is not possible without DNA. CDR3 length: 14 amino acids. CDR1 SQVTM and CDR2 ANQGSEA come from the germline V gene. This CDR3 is CSVERDRDLNIQYF. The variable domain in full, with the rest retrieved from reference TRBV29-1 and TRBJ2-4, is SAVISQKPSRDICQRGTSLTIQCQVDSQVTMMFWYRQQPGQSLTLIATANQGSEATYESGFVIDKFPISRPNLTFSTLTVSNMSPEDSSIYLCSVERDRDLNIQYFGAGTRLSVL.